The next 3 T cell receptor beta chains were all read from a single sample in a study of glioma-infiltrating T cells after dendritic cell vaccination. Documented time point: after dendritic cell vaccination, including at tumor progression/relapse. Data came from immunoSEQ multiplex PCR; TCRdb stores just in-frame clones and leaves some out. The sample includes more than 75,000 clones, roughly four fifths of them seen just once. The sample consisted of blood, taken after dendritic cell vaccination. The receptors were gathered from a human donor with glioblastoma.

This chain joins TRBV20-1 and TRBJ1-2; D uncertain. V was clipped by 5 bases and J by 8 bases, with 12 bases between them. In germline, CDR1 is DFQATT, CDR2 SNEGSKA (reference sequence). The CDR3 is 11 amino acids. The CDR3 is CSAYPRGGYTF. DNA of the CDR3: TGCAGTGCTTACCCTCGCGGGGGCTACACCTTC.

The chain recombines TRBV5-6 with TRBJ1-1, with D tentatively TRBD1 (6 bases). Germline V gene sequence: CDR1 SGHDT, CDR2 YYEEEE. V lost 2 bases and J 4 bases, leaving 12 bases between the germline ends. The CDR3 loop spans 14 amino acids. The CDR3 is CASSFIAGATEAFF. In nucleotides, the CDR3 is TGTGCCAGCAGCTTTATAGCGGGGGCCACTGAAGCTTTCTTT.

Comments on this clone: The CDR3 ends on some other residue instead of the conserved phenylalanine or tryptophan, so this is likely a read error. The DNA is omitted, as the CDR3 cannot be located on it reliably, and the CDR3 follows TCRdb's listing. The chain employs TRBV20-1 and TRBJ2-7; the DNA was not used to check the table's D call, TRBD1. The germline V gene encodes CDR1 DFQATT and CDR2 SNEGSKA (reference sequence). The CDR3 is 11 residues long, counting both termini. The CDR3 protein is CSAPFRGQEVL.